The 12 T cell receptor beta chains reported below all come from one sample, sequenced in a study of beta chain features in type 1 diabetes. Of the isolated RNA, all was reverse transcribed, and so the sequenced material was expressed TCRB transcripts. TCRdb's table, derived via immunoSEQ multiplex PCR, lists solely in-frame clones and lacks some. The sample gives 450,000 to 600,000 clones, approximately 30% of which show up once; about 0.065% is in the top ten. The sequenced material came from naive CD4+ T cells from blood. Receptors originate from a young man in good health.

This clone has more than one count but fewer than ten. This chain uses TRBV7-2 with TRBJ2-7; D is uncertain. V dropped 0 bases and J dropped 3 bases, with 6 bases sitting between them. Germline V lookup: CDR1 SGHTA, CDR2 FQGNSA. This CDR3 spans 13 amino acids. CDR3 residues: CASSLALLYEQYF. CDR3 coding DNA: TGTGCCAGCAGCTTAGCTCTGCTCTACGAGCAGTACTTC.

V and J are TRBV7-2 and TRBJ2-1; possibly TRBD2 for D (5 bases). Trimming shortened V by 5 bases and J by 0 bases, and 14 bases separated the two germline ends. This CDR3 comprises 16 residues. Per germline, CDR1 SGHTA and CDR2 FQGNSA. The CDR3 sequence is CASSGRRSSSYNEQFF. Here the CDR3 DNA reads TGTGCCAGCAGCGGCAGGAGGTCGAGCTCCTACAATGAGCAGTTCTTC. Combining the CDR3 with reference TRBV7-2 and TRBJ2-1 gives the whole variable domain GAGVSQSPSNKVTEKGKDVELRCDPISGHTALYWYRQSLGQGLEFLIYFQGNSAPDKSGLPSDRFSAERTGGSVSTLTIQRTQQEDSAVYLCASSGRRSSSYNEQFFGPGTRLTVL.

The chain links TRBV7-2 to TRBJ2-3; weak D call: TRBD2 (6 bases). The CDR3 sequence is 15 residues long. In germline, CDR1 is SGHTA, CDR2 FQGNSA. The V and J ends lost 0 bases and 5 bases respectively, with 12 bases between them. CDR3 in amino acids: CASSLAPSALDTQYF. CDR3 nucleotide sequence: TGTGCCAGCAGCTTAGCGCCTAGCGCCCTAGATACGCAGTATTTT.

This clone was counted between two and nine times. This clone may be a read error of a much larger clone one base away. The sample has other DNA sequences that encode this CDR3 too. The chain recombines TRBV18 with TRBJ2-3, with unresolved D. This CDR3 has 13 residues. Germline V lookup: CDR1 KGHSH, CDR2 LQKENI. The CDR3 DNA is TGTGCCAGCTCACCACCTAGCACGGATACGCAGTATTTT. It encodes CASSPPSTDTQYF.

This clone has a handful of counts. The V gene is TRBV29-1, the J gene TRBJ2-1; 10 nucleotides agree with TRBD2. Germline values: CDR1 SQVTM, CDR2 ANQGSEA. The CDR3 contains 15 residues. Trimming at V came to 5 bases and at J to 2 bases, leaving 6 bases not matched to a gene. The CDR3 nucleotides read TGCAGCGTTATTCCGGGACTAGCGACCTACAATGAGCAGTTCTTC. It codes for CSVIPGLATYNEQFF.

The genes are TRBV5-1 and TRBJ2-5; no clear D gene. The germline V and J ends were trimmed by 4 bases and 5 bases, with 9 bases remaining between them. The CDR3 is 12 amino acids. Germline V CDR1 and CDR2: SGHRS, YFSETQ. The CDR3 region is CASSPTGETQYF. The CDR3 DNA reads TGCGCCAGCAGCCCGACCGGTGAGACCCAGTACTTC.

J is TRBJ1-1 and V is TRBV29-1; D perhaps matches TRBD1 (5 bases). Trimming left V 0 bases short and J 6 bases short, with 11 bases between. Germline V gives CDR1 SQVTM, CDR2 ANQGSEA. The CDR3 loop spans 13 amino acids. CDR3 residues: CSVEEWGPSEAFF. CDR3 nucleotide sequence: TGCAGCGTTGAAGAATGGGGACCCTCTGAAGCTTTCTTT. Full variable domain (rest looked up from reference TRBV29-1 and TRBJ1-1): SAVISQKPSRDICQRGTSLTIQCQVDSQVTMMFWYRQQPGQSLTLIATANQGSEATYESGFVIDKFPISRPNLTFSTLTVSNMSPEDSSIYLCSVEEWGPSEAFFGQGTRLTVV.

The rearrangement uses TRBV9 and TRBJ2-5, with 9 bases identical to TRBD2. The CDR3 is 17 amino acids. V lost 4 bases and J lost 3; bases outside the gene matches: 13. The germline gives CDR1 SGDLS, CDR2 YYNGEE. CDR3 bases: TGTGCCAGCAGCCCAAGGTGGCGGCTAGCGGGGAAAGAGACCCAGTACTTC. Translating it yields CASSPRWRLAGKETQYF.

The rearrangement joins TRBV5-1 to TRBJ2-3, with TRBD2 identical over 8 bases. Germline V lookup: CDR1 SGHRS, CDR2 YFSETQ. The V gene end was trimmed by 3 bases and the J gene end by 4 bases; junction bases not matched to a gene: 1. The length of the CDR3 is 13 residues. CDR3 sequence (DNA): TGCGCCAGCAGCTGGGGACTAGCAGATACGCAGTATTTT. It translates to CASSWGLADTQYF.

This clone has more than one count but fewer than ten. The V gene is TRBV13, the J gene TRBJ2-3; D is unresolved. The CDR3 has 13 amino acids. Trimming shortened V by 5 bases and J by 5 bases, and 11 bases separated the two germline ends. Per the germline V gene, CDR1 is PRHDT and CDR2 is FYEKMQ (reference sequence). CDR3 in DNA: TGTGCCAGCAGCGCGCCGCTAGGAGATACGCAGTATTTT. The encoded protein is CASSAPLGDTQYF.

A single count supports this clone. This chain joins TRBV2 and TRBJ2-5; TRBD1 matches 7 bases. Germline V gives CDR1 SNHLY, CDR2 FYNNEI. The CDR3 spans 13 residues. V shed 7 bases, J shed 5 bases, and the junction held 7 bases outside the gene matches. The CDR3 loop reads CASIGQVGETQYF. In DNA form, the CDR3 reads TGTGCCAGCATTGGACAGGTCGGGGAGACCCAGTACTTC. The full variable domain, rest sourced from reference TRBV2 and TRBJ2-5, is EPEVTQTPSHQVTQMGQEVILRCVPISNHLYFYWYRQILGQKVEFLVSFYNNEISEKSEIFDDQFSVERPDGSNFTLKIRSTKLEDSAMYFCASIGQVGETQYFGPGTRLLVL.

This clone was seen just once. This chain joins TRBV18 and TRBJ2-7; 11 bases fit TRBD2. CDR1 KGHSH and CDR2 LQKENI come from the germline V gene. Trimming cost V 2 bases and J 0 bases; bases outside gene matches: 6. This CDR3 is 17 amino acids long. The CDR3: CASSPIRTSGPSYEQYF. The CDR3 DNA reads TGTGCCAGCTCACCAATTAGGACTAGCGGGCCCTCCTACGAGCAGTACTTC.